These 12 T cell receptor beta chains came from one sample sequenced in a study of OX40 agonist ivuxolimab in advanced cancers. Sequencing was performed with immunoSEQ multiplex PCR; in TCRdb, only in-frame clones are kept and a portion is missing. This table has 20,000 to 25,000 clones, approximately 81% appearing once. The sample here was CD4+ or CD8+ T cells sorted from blood, taken in a trial of the OX40 agonist ivuxolimab. The receptor set was obtained from an adult with an advanced solid tumor such as melanoma, head and neck, liver or kidney cancer.

The chain has TRBV7-9 and TRBJ2-7; the match to TRBD1 covers 7 bases. CDR3 length: 15 residues. Germline V gene sequence: CDR1 SEHNR, CDR2 FQNEAQ (reference sequence). Germline trimming cut 5 bases from V and 3 bases from J; bases unmatched to any gene: 10. Written as DNA, the CDR3 is TGTGCCAGCAGCCCGAAGACAGGGACCGGCTACGAGCAGTACTTC. Residues: CASSPKTGTGYEQYF. The complete variable domain, with remaining parts taken from reference TRBV7-9 and TRBJ2-7, reads DTGVSQNPRHKITKRGQNVTFRCDPISEHNRLYWYRQTLGQGPEFLTYFQNEAQLEKSRLLSDRFSAERPKGSFSTLEIQRTEQGDSAMYLCASSPKTGTGYEQYFGPGTRLTVT.

The J gene is TRBJ2-1, the V gene TRBV4-2; D remains ambiguous. The CDR3 length is 16 residues. Germline CDR1 reads LGHNA; CDR2 reads YNFKEQ. Trimming left V 0 bases short and J 0 bases short, with 9 bases between. CDR3 nucleotide sequence: TGTGCCAGCAGCCAAGAGAGCACAAGCTCCTACAATGAGCAGTTCTTC. Translating gives CASSQESTSSYNEQFF.

The chain links TRBV27 to TRBJ1-6, with 8 bases that match TRBD1. There are 14 residues in the CDR3. V lost 5 bases and J lost 9; bases outside the gene matches: 6. CDR1 is MNHEY, CDR2 SMNVEV, per germline (reference sequence). The CDR3 coding sequence is TGTGCCAGCAGTGAGACAGGGGCGATTTCACCCCTCCACTTT. It yields the protein CASSETGAISPLHF.

V and J are TRBV7-9 and TRBJ1-3; a weak D match, TRBD1 (5 bases). V was clipped by 5 bases and J by 6 bases, with 20 bases between them. Germline CDR1 is SEHNR and CDR2 is FQNEAQ (reference sequence). The CDR3 runs to 16 residues. CDR3: CASSPTGTQETNTIYF. The CDR3 DNA follows: TGTGCCAGCAGCCCTACCGGGACCCAAGAAACAAACACCATATATTTT.

This CDR3 reads CASSFNGQGITDTQYF. DNA for the CDR3: TGTGCCAGCAGTTTTAACGGACAGGGAATCACAGATACGCAGTATTTT. The chain employs TRBV27 and TRBJ2-3; the match to TRBD1 covers 8 bases. The CDR3 consists of 16 residues. V lost 3 bases to trimming and J lost 2 bases; unmatched junction nucleotides: 7. Germline loops: CDR1 MNHEY, CDR2 SMNVEV (reference sequence).

The J gene is TRBJ2-1, the V gene TRBV11-1; the D gene is possibly TRBD2 (5 bases). Between the trimmed V and J ends, which lost 5 bases and 5 bases, there was a span of 10 bases. Germline loops: CDR1 SGHAT, CDR2 FQDESV (reference sequence). CDR3 length: 13 amino acids. CDR3 nucleotide sequence: TGTGCCAGCAGCCCGGACTTCGACAATGAGCAGTTCTTC. Protein product: CASSPDFDNEQFF.

The sample holds a few counts of this clone. The chain joins TRBV4-1 to TRBJ1-1; perhaps TRBD1 as D (5 bases). The CDR3 covers 16 residues. The V gene's germline CDR1 is MGHRA and CDR2 YSYEKL. V was trimmed by 4 bases and J by 0 bases, leaving 15 bases between them. As DNA, the CDR3 is TGCGCCAGCAGCCCCTACTCCCAACAGGTGAACACTGAAGCTTTCTTT. Protein product: CASSPYSQQVNTEAFF.

The chain joins TRBV2 to TRBJ2-7, with a weak D call TRBD2 (5 bases). From germline, CDR1 is SNHLY and CDR2 FYNNEI. This CDR3 has 15 amino acids. The V end was cut by 3 bases, the J end by 2 bases, with 14 bases between. CDR3 sequence reads: CASSETGLGTYEQYF. In DNA, the CDR3 is TGTGCCAGCAGTGAGACGGGGTTGGGAACCTACGAGCAGTACTTC. Filled out from reference TRBV2 and TRBJ2-7, the complete variable domain reads EPEVTQTPSHQVTQMGQEVILRCVPISNHLYFYWYRQILGQKVEFLVSFYNNEISEKSEIFDDQFSVERPDGSNFTLKIRSTKLEDSAMYFCASSETGLGTYEQYFGPGTRLTVT.

The chain is built from TRBV2 and TRBJ2-5, with 8 bases aligning to TRBD2. Trimming cost V 5 bases and J 5 bases; bases outside gene matches: 10. The CDR3 is made up of 15 amino acids. Germline CDR1 SNHLY, CDR2 FYNNEI. CDR3 nucleotide sequence: TGTGCCAGCAGTTATTTTCGGGGGGGCCAGGAGACCCAGTACTTC. Its protein product is CASSYFRGGQETQYF.

The V gene is TRBV11-1, the J gene TRBJ2-5, with D tentatively TRBD1 or TRBD2 (7 bases each). The CDR3 sequence is 17 residues long. Between the trimmed V and J ends, which lost 2 bases and 1 base, there was a span of 17 bases. Germline CDR1 reads SGHAT; CDR2 reads FQDESV (reference sequence). The DNA of the CDR3 is TGTGCCAGCAGCTTACGGGAGGCAGAGGGGGCCCAAGAGACCCAGTACTTC. Its translation: CASSLREAEGAQETQYF. The entire variable domain, with the rest obtained from reference TRBV11-1 and TRBJ2-5, is as follows: EAEVAQSPRYKITEKSQAVAFWCDPISGHATLYWYRQILGQGPELLVQFQDESVVDDSQLPKDRFSAERLKGVDSTLKIQPAELGDSAMYLCASSLREAEGAQETQYFGPGTRLLVL.

V gene TRBV28 combines with J gene TRBJ2-3; the D gene is possibly TRBD2 (6 bases). Trimming stripped 6 bases from V and 4 bases from J, with 20 bases between. Germline values: CDR1 MDHEN, CDR2 SYDVKM. This CDR3 spans 16 amino acids. CDR3 sequence reads: CASSPILEGIADTQYF. CDR3 DNA sequence: TGTGCCAGCAGCCCTATACTGGAGGGTATAGCAGATACGCAGTATTTT. Variable domain in full (rest from reference TRBV28 and TRBJ2-3): DVKVTQSSRYLVKRTGEKVFLECVQDMDHENMFWYRQDPGLGLRLIYFSYDVKMKEKGDIPEGYSVSREKKERFSLILESASTNQTSMYLCASSPILEGIADTQYFGPGTRLTVL.

The V gene is TRBV29-1, the J gene TRBJ1-2, with TRBD1 matching over 7 bases. With 6 bases clipped from V and 5 bases from J, the junction kept 3 bases outside the gene matches. The CDR3 covers 11 residues. The V gene's germline CDR1 is SQVTM and CDR2 ANQGSEA. CDR3 residues: CSVDRVYGYTF. The DNA of the CDR3 is TGCAGCGTCGACAGGGTGTATGGCTACACCTTC.